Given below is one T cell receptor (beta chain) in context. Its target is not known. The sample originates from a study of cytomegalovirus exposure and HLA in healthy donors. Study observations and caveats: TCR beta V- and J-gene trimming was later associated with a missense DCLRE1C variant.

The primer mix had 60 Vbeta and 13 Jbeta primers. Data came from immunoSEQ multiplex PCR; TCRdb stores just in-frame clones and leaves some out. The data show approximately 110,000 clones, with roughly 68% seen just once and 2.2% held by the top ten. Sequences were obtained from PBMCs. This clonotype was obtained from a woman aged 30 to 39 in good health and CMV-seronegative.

The CDR3 reads CASSRYNEQFF. For the CDR3, the DNA is TGTGCCAGCAGCCGGTACAATGAGCAGTTCTTC. This chain joins TRBV6-5 and TRBJ2-1, with D hard to call. The CDR3 has 11 residues. Germline V gene data show CDR1 as MNHEY and CDR2 as SVGAGI. Deletions cut 6 bases from V and 4 bases from J, with 4 bases between.